Each of the 15 T cell receptor beta chains below was sequenced from the same sample in a study of CD8 T cells in Susac syndrome. With random hexamers, about 0.45 to 1 ug RNA was reverse transcribed. TCRdb called the immunoSEQ multiplex PCR reads again in MiXCR, with one record for every CDR3 protein. The top ten clones hold less than 0.15% of a sample with 170,000 or so distinct CDR3 sequences, about 96% of them seen once. What was sequenced was CD4+ T cells from PBMCs. These receptors were taken from a human donor with Susac syndrome.

This clonotype has only one observation. The CDR3 sequence: CASSIQGAGSGANVLTF. In DNA, the CDR3 is TGTGCCAGCAGCATCCAGGGGGCAGGGTCTGGGGCCAACGTCCTGACTTTC. The chain employs TRBV7-9 and TRBJ2-6; 8 bases agree with TRBD1. V lost 5 bases and J lost 1; bases outside the gene matches: 7. The CDR3 runs to 17 residues. Per germline, CDR1 SEHNR and CDR2 FQNEAQ (reference sequence).

This chain connects TRBV29-1 to TRBJ2-7; TRBD2 might be the D (6 bases). CDR1 is SQVTM and CDR2 is ANQGSEA in the germline V gene. This CDR3 is 15 amino acids long. V shed 4 bases and J shed 1 base, with 17 bases lying between them. CDR3 DNA sequence: TGCAGCGTTGGGTGGCGGGGACGGCGATCCTACGAGCAGTACTTC. This encodes CSVGWRGRRSYEQYF.

V usage is TRBV28 and J usage is TRBJ2-6; D call uncertain. The CDR3 is 13 amino acids. Germline CDR1 reads MDHEN; CDR2 reads SYDVKM. The V and J ends lost 8 bases and 0 bases respectively, with 5 bases between them. The CDR3 DNA sequence: TGTGCCAGCGGGAACTCTGGGGCCAACGTCCTGACTTTC. Encoded protein: CASGNSGANVLTF. Filled out from reference TRBV28 and TRBJ2-6, the complete variable domain reads DVKVTQSSRYLVKRTGEKVFLECVQDMDHENMFWYRQDPGLGLRLIYFSYDVKMKEKGDIPEGYSVSREKKERFSLILESASTNQTSMYLCASGNSGANVLTFGAGSRLTVL.

The chain carries TRBV13 and TRBJ2-6, with D perhaps matching TRBD2 (6 bases). Germline V gives CDR1 PRHDT, CDR2 FYEKMQ (reference sequence). With 5 bases removed from V and 0 bases from J, the gap between germline ends came to 17 bases. The CDR3 runs 18 residues. Written as DNA, the CDR3 is TGTGCCAGCAGCCGCCCGGGACTGAGGAACTCTGGGGCCAACGTCCTGACTTTC. This encodes CASSRPGLRNSGANVLTF.

This sequence joins TRBV28 and TRBJ2-1; no clear D gene. Between the trimmed V and J ends, which lost 3 bases and 4 bases, there was a span of 4 bases. CDR1 and CDR2 from the germline V gene are MDHEN and SYDVKM. The CDR3 is 12 residues long. CDR3 DNA: TGTGCCAGCAGTTTTCAGTACAATGAGCAGTTCTTC. It is translated as CASSFQYNEQFF.

The V and J genes are TRBV5-1 and TRBJ2-5, with D perhaps given as TRBD1 or TRBD2 (5 bases each). CDR1 is SGHRS and CDR2 is YFSETQ in the germline V gene. CDR3 length: 14 residues. The V and J ends lost 4 bases and 5 bases respectively, with 15 bases between them. CDR3 sequence (DNA): TGCGCCAGCAGCCCGATGGGGGAAGCTGAGACCCAGTACTTC. Protein sequence: CASSPMGEAETQYF. Drawing the rest from reference TRBV5-1 and TRBJ2-5, the complete variable domain is KAGVTQTPRYLIKTRGQQVTLSCSPISGHRSVSWYQQTPGQGLQFLFEYFSETQRNKGNFPGRFSGRQFSNSRSEMNVSTLELGDSALYLCASSPMGEAETQYFGPGTRLLVL.

The rearrangement links TRBV7-8 to TRBJ2-5; D is perhaps TRBD2 (6 bases). There are 14 residues in the CDR3. Germline-derived CDR1 and CDR2 are SGHVS and FQNEAQ. V was trimmed by 3 bases and J by 3 bases, leaving 11 bases between them. DNA for the CDR3: TGTGCCAGCAGCTTGGAGCGGGTAGAAGAGACCCAGTACTTC. Protein product: CASSLERVEETQYF.

The CDR3 loop reads CATSWTGTGDYGYTF. The DNA of the CDR3 is TGTGCCACCAGCTGGACCGGGACAGGGGACTATGGCTACACCTTC. The chain links TRBV15 to TRBJ1-2; 10 bases fit TRBD1. The junction had 6 bases not matched to a gene; V was cut back by 5 bases and J by 3 bases. Germline V CDR1 and CDR2: LNHNV, YYDKDF (reference sequence). CDR3 length equals 15 residues.

J is TRBJ2-5 and V is TRBV13, with D unclear. The CDR3 extends over 15 amino acids. The germline V gene has CDR1 PRHDT and CDR2 FYEKMQ (reference sequence). Trimming took 5 bases from V and 2 from J, leaving 15 bases between them. The CDR3 DNA reads TGTGCCAGCAGCCGACGGATGATCATACAAGAGACCCAGTACTTC. Amino acid sequence: CASSRRMIIQETQYF.

The CDR3 DNA reads TGTGCCAGCAGCCACCAACCGGGGGGTACTGAAGCTTTCTTT. Translated, it gives CASSHQPGGTEAFF. This chain uses TRBV14 with TRBJ1-1; D may be TRBD1 (5 bases). The CDR3 covers 14 residues. The V gene lost 3 bases and the J gene lost 5 bases, with 13 bases spanning the gap. Per germline, CDR1 SGHDN and CDR2 FVKESK.

This chain joins TRBV2 and TRBJ2-7, with 9 positions matching TRBD1. The CDR3 totals 14 residues. The germline V gene has CDR1 SNHLY and CDR2 FYNNEI. V trimming: 5 bases; J trimming: 4 bases; junction bases outside the gene matches: 6. The CDR3 protein is CASSTGTGFYEQYF. DNA for the CDR3: TGTGCCAGCAGTACCGGGACAGGGTTTTACGAGCAGTACTTC. Using reference TRBV2 and TRBJ2-7 for the parts outside the CDR3, the full variable domain is EPEVTQTPSHQVTQMGQEVILRCVPISNHLYFYWYRQILGQKVEFLVSFYNNEISEKSEIFDDQFSVERPDGSNFTLKIRSTKLEDSAMYFCASSTGTGFYEQYFGPGTRLTVT.

This chain connects TRBV19 to TRBJ2-4, with unresolved D. The CDR3 consists of 13 residues. Germline V gives CDR1 LNHDA, CDR2 SQIVND (reference sequence). V lost 4 bases, J lost 6 bases, and 10 bases lay in between. CDR3 sequence (DNA): TGTGCCAGTAGTAGCGAAAGGGCAAACATTCAGTACTTC. This codes for CASSSERANIQYF. Complete variable domain (other parts from reference TRBV19 and TRBJ2-4): DGGITQSPKYLFRKEGQNVTLSCEQNLNHDAMYWYRQDPGQGLRLIYYSQIVNDFQKGDIAEGYSVSREKKESFPLTVTSAQKNPTAFYLCASSSERANIQYFGAGTRLSVL.

This clonotype was observed once. The CDR3 loop is CSASRPSAKKQFF. The CDR3 region has the DNA TGCAGTGCTAGCCGACCCTCTGCGAAAAAGCAGTTCTTC. The rearrangement joins TRBV20-1 to TRBJ2-1, with D uncertain. The CDR3 extends over 13 amino acids. The V end was cut by 3 bases, the J end by 11 bases, with 17 bases between. CDR1 and CDR2 from the germline V gene are DFQATT and SNEGSKA (reference sequence).

The rearrangement joins TRBV12-3 or TRBV12-4 to TRBJ2-1; 12 bases map to TRBD2. V was pared by 5 bases and J by 7 bases, with 6 bases of the junction left unmatched. The CDR3 contains 15 residues. The CDR3 loop is CASSPLAGGGNEQFF. The CDR3 DNA reads TGTGCCAGCAGTCCTCTAGCGGGAGGGGGAAATGAGCAGTTCTTC.

The rearrangement uses TRBV6-6 and TRBJ2-5; possibly TRBD1 for D (7 bases). V was clipped by 5 bases and J by 0 bases, with 16 bases between them. The V gene's germline CDR1 is MNHNY and CDR2 SVGAGI (reference sequence). CDR3 length: 16 amino acids. CDR3 residues: CASSQAGQMYQETQYF. Written as DNA, the CDR3 is TGTGCCAGCAGTCAGGCGGGACAGATGTACCAAGAGACCCAGTACTTC.